The rows below give T cell receptor beta chains drawn from one sample of a study of PD-1 blockade in classical Hodgkin lymphoma. Libraries were prepared by immunoSEQ multiplex PCR; TCRdb keeps only in-frame clonotypes and omits some of them. The sample includes approximately 73,000 clones, more than 85% of them seen just once. Source: peripheral blood mononuclear cells (PBMCs), taken at baseline. These receptor sequences come from a human donor with classical Hodgkin lymphoma. CDR3s include the opening cysteine and the closing phenylalanine or tryptophan. Each record gives: J gene, clone size, D gene, V gene, CDR3 protein, CDR3 DNA. D genes are given only for firm matches. Size tells how often a clone was seen (once, few, many) or the class of an expanded clone, and some rows leave it out.

TRBJ2-7 | - | - | TRBV29-1 | CSVEGGEPTPWEQYF | TGCAGCGTTGAAGGTGGGGAACCTACACCTTGGGAGCAGTACTTC
TRBJ1-1 | - | TRBD1 | TRBV7-8 | CASSLGEGTGPYAEAFF | TGTGCCAGCAGCTTAGGAGAGGGGACAGGGCCTTATGCTGAAGCTTTCTTT
TRBJ2-1 | once | - | TRBV5-1 | CASSPGWRSGYNEQFF | TGCGCCAGCAGTCCGGGTTGGAGGAGCGGGTACAATGAGCAGTTCTTC
TRBJ2-7 | few | - | TRBV7-3 | CASSLTGRGFYEQYF | TGTGCCAGCAGCTTAACGGGACGGGGCTTCTACGAGCAGTACTTC
TRBJ2-5 | - | - | TRBV27 | CASSMGRLRETQYF | TGTGCCAGCAGCATGGGCCGCCTCCGGGAGACCCAGTACTTC
TRBJ2-7 | - | - | TRBV7-7 | CASSLGSGTTYEQYF | TGTGCCAGCAGCTTAGGGAGCGGGACAACCTACGAGCAGTACTTC
TRBJ1-2 | - | TRBD1 | TRBV5-6 | CASSPTAAGGVDYGYTF | TGTGCCAGCAGCCCCACCGCGGCAGGGGGCGTTGACTATGGCTACACCTTC
TRBJ2-7 | - | - | TRBV21-1 | CASSVHRGEQYF | TGTGCCAGCAGCGTACACAGGGGCGAGCAGTACTTC
TRBJ2-3 | - | TRBD2 | TRBV5-5 | CASSPTRLAGGTSTDTQYF | TGTGCCAGCAGCCCGACACGACTAGCGGGGGGCACTAGCACAGATACGCAGTATTTT
TRBJ1-1 | - | - | TRBV19 | CASSIGGHTEAFF | TGTGCCAGTAGTATTGGTGGACACACTGAAGCTTTCTTT
TRBJ2-7 | - | TRBD2 | TRBV6-1 | CASSASAGDGVEQYF | TGTGCCAGCAGTGCTTCAGCGGGAGACGGTGTTGAGCAGTACTTC
TRBJ2-3 | - | - | TRBV7-7 | CASSLDFTDTQYF | TGTGCCAGCAGCTTAGACTTCACAGATACGCAGTATTTT
TRBJ1-1 | - | - | TRBV28 | CAGRQTGMNTEAFF | TGTGCCGGACGACAGACTGGTATGAACACTGAAGCTTTCTTT
TRBJ2-1 | - | - | TRBV13 | CASSLDYYNNEQFF | TGTGCCAGCAGCTTGGACTATTATAACAATGAGCAGTTCTTC
TRBJ2-3 | - | - | TRBV7-2 | CASSLITTDTQYF | TGTGCCAGCAGCTTAATCACCACAGATACGCAGTATTTT
TRBJ2-7 | - | TRBD1 | TRBV4-1 | CASSQLGTGDEQYF | TGCGCCAGCAGCCAACTAGGGACAGGTGACGAGCAGTACTTC
TRBJ2-7 | - | - | TRBV2 | CASSEYGAQRTREQYF | TGTGCCAGCAGTGAATACGGGGCCCAAAGGACTCGGGAGCAGTACTTC
TRBJ2-4 | once | - | TRBV7-8 | CASSFQRGGALAKNIQYF | TGTGCCAGCAGCTTCCAGAGGGGCGGGGCCCTAGCCAAAAACATTCAGTACTTC
TRBJ1-5 | - | - | TRBV19 | CASTDRRMGSNQPQHF | TGTGCCAGTACCGACAGGAGGATGGGAAGCAATCAGCCCCAGCATTTT
TRBJ1-4 | - | - | TRBV10-3 | CAISTGPVPAEKLFF | TGTGCCATCAGTACAGGACCCGTTCCGGCCGAAAAACTGTTTTTT
TRBJ2-3 | - | - | TRBV5-1 | CASSQGQSSTDTQYF | TGCGCCAGCAGCCAGGGACAATCTAGCACAGATACGCAGTATTTT
TRBJ2-3 | once | - | TRBV28 | CASKGVPDTQYF | TGTGCCAGCAAGGGGGTCCCAGATACGCAGTATTTT
TRBJ2-7 | - | TRBD2 | TRBV7-9 | CASSLGAGEPHFSYEQYF | TGTGCCAGCAGCTTAGGAGCGGGGGAGCCCCACTTCTCCTACGAGCAGTACTTC
TRBJ2-3 | once | - | TRBV9 | CASDEGGGTAGDTQYF | TGTGCCAGCGACGAGGGCGGCGGAACCGCTGGGGATACGCAGTATTTT
TRBJ2-7 | - | - | TRBV28 | CASRFNRNYYEQYF | TGTGCCAGCAGATTTAACAGGAACTACTACGAGCAGTACTTC
TRBJ1-2 | - | - | TRBV9 | CASSVPGSALGYTF | TGTGCCAGCAGCGTCCCGGGAAGCGCTCTGGGCTACACCTTC
TRBJ2-2 | - | TRBD2 | TRBV27 | CASSPWTSGASSTGELFF | TGTGCCAGCAGTCCCTGGACTAGCGGGGCCAGTTCCACCGGGGAGCTGTTTTTT
TRBJ1-4 | - | - | TRBV27 | CASSFSQFEKLFF | TGTGCCAGCAGTTTTTCGCAGTTCGAAAAACTGTTTTTT
TRBJ2-3 | once | TRBD1 | TRBV30 | CAWSWGAHPTGGDGDTQYF | TGTGCCTGGAGTTGGGGGGCCCACCCAACAGGGGGCGACGGAGATACGCAGTATTTT
TRBJ1-2 | - | - | TRBV6-6 | CASSREANYGYTF | TGTGCCAGCAGTAGGGAGGCCAACTATGGCTACACCTTC
TRBJ2-5 | - | - | TRBV2 | CASSEAPQGSRGETQYF | TGTGCCAGCAGTGAAGCGCCCCAGGGTAGCAGGGGAGAGACCCAGTACTTC
TRBJ2-6 | - | - | TRBV7-8 | CASSSVSSSGANVLTF | TGTGCCAGCAGCTCCGTTTCGAGCTCTGGGGCCAACGTCCTGACTTTC
TRBJ1-1 | - | TRBD1 | TRBV19 | CALVGQGEKNTEAFF | TGTGCCCTAGTGGGACAGGGAGAAAAAAACACTGAAGCTTTCTTT
TRBJ2-7 | - | TRBD1 | TRBV5-6 | CASSSGTAFYEQYF | TGTGCCAGCAGCTCGGGGACAGCGTTCTACGAGCAGTACTTC
TRBJ1-1 | - | - | TRBV5-1 | CASSLAGDTEAFF | TGCGCCAGCAGCTTGGCGGGGGACACTGAAGCTTTCTTT
TRBJ2-5 | few | - | TRBV9 | CASSVASGGGQETQYF | TGTGCCAGCAGCGTAGCTTCCGGGGGCGGGCAAGAGACCCAGTACTTC
TRBJ1-2 | - | - | TRBV7-3 | CASSLDGQYGYTF | TGTGCCAGCAGCTTAGACGGACAGTATGGCTACACCTTC
TRBJ1-3 | - | - | TRBV6-5 | CASSPWAGGNTIYF | TGTGCCAGCAGTCCGTGGGCGGGTGGAAACACCATATATTTT
TRBJ2-2 | - | - | TRBV6-4 | CASSSRQDTGELFF | TGTGCCAGCAGTTCAAGACAGGACACCGGGGAGCTGTTTTTT
TRBJ2-3 | once | TRBD2 | TRBV5-8 | CASSLSLADPTDTQYF | TGTGCCAGCAGCTTGAGCCTAGCGGACCCCACAGATACGCAGTATTTT
TRBJ1-4 | - | - | TRBV7-6 | CASSLASGRIAEKLFF | TGTGCCAGCAGCTTAGCGTCGGGGAGGATTGCGGAAAAACTGTTTTTT
TRBJ2-2 | - | - | TRBV6-5 | CARGLQYTGELFF | TGTGCCAGAGGGCTTCAGTACACCGGGGAGCTGTTTTTT
TRBJ2-7 | - | - | TRBV5-8 | CASSLVYEQYF | TGTGCCAGCAGCTTGGTCTACGAGCAGTACTTC
TRBJ1-1 | once | TRBD1 | TRBV4-2 | CASSQEIGTGVTEAFF | TGTGCCAGCAGCCAAGAAATCGGGACAGGGGTAACTGAAGCTTTCTTT
TRBJ1-1 | - | TRBD1 | TRBV7-9 | CASSRGQANTEAFF | TGTGCCAGCAGCAGGGGACAGGCGAACACTGAAGCTTTCTTT
TRBJ1-4 | once | TRBD1 | TRBV5-1 | CASSGGTGREKLFF | TGCGCCAGCAGCGGGGGGACAGGTCGGGAAAAACTGTTTTTT
TRBJ2-3 | - | - | TRBV7-3 | CASSQGDTQYF | TGTGCCAGCTCACAGGGAGATACGCAGTATTTT
TRBJ2-7 | - | - | TRBV30 | CAWSGSGWNEQYF | TGTGCCTGGAGCGGGAGCGGGTGGAACGAGCAGTACTTC
TRBJ2-3 | - | - | TRBV9 | CASSANTDTQYF | TGTGCCAGCAGCGCAAACACAGATACGCAGTATTTT
TRBJ2-7 | few | - | TRBV29-1 | CSARDKDYEQYF | TGCAGCGCCCGGGACAAGGACTACGAGCAGTACTTC
TRBJ1-1 | - | - | TRBV30 | CAWSLNTEAFF | TGTGCCTGGAGCCTAAACACTGAAGCTTTCTTT
TRBJ2-1 | - | - | TRBV5-6 | CASTQLPNNEQFF | TGTGCCAGCACCCAGTTGCCCAACAATGAGCAGTTCTTC
TRBJ2-1 | - | - | TRBV28 | CASSFGAYNEQFF | TGTGCCAGCAGTTTCGGGGCCTACAATGAGCAGTTCTTC
TRBJ2-5 | - | - | TRBV29-1 | CSVYGGMGVQETQYF | TGCAGCGTTTATGGGGGGATGGGGGTCCAAGAGACCCAGTACTTC
TRBJ2-1 | - | - | TRBV12-5 | CASGLRPGVRFF | TGTGCTAGTGGTCTCCGCCCGGGGGTGAGGTTCTTC
TRBJ2-7 | few | - | TRBV27 | CASRVGQGLPYEQYF | TGTGCCAGCAGGGTTGGGCAGGGGCTACCCTACGAGCAGTACTTC
TRBJ2-1 | - | - | TRBV6-5 | CASSYSGQSYNEQFF | TGTGCCAGCAGTTACAGCGGCCAATCCTACAATGAGCAGTTCTTC
TRBJ2-7 | once | - | TRBV6-1 | CASSEAGYYEQYF | TGTGCCAGCAGTGAAGCAGGGTATTACGAGCAGTACTTC
TRBJ1-2 | - | TRBD1 | TRBV10-1 | CASRYRGLDGYTF | TGCGCCAGCAGGTACAGGGGGCTTGATGGCTACACCTTC